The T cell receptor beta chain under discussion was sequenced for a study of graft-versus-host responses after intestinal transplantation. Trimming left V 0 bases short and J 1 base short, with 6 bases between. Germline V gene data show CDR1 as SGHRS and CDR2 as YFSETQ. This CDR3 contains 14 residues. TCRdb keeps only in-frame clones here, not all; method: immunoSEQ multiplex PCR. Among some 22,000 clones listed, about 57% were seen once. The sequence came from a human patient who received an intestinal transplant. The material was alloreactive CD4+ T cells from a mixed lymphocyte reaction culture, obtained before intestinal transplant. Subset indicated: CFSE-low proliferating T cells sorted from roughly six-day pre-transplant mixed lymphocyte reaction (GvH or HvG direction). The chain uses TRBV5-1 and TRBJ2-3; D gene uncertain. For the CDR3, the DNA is TGCGCCAGCAGCTTGGTCGCGGGCACAGATACGCAGTATTTT. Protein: CASSLVAGTDTQYF.